Listed here are 19 T cell receptor beta chains from one sample, sequenced in a study of graft-versus-host responses after intestinal transplantation. Which antigens these TCRs recognize remains unknown. TCRdb keeps only in-frame clones here, not all; method: immunoSEQ multiplex PCR. The data contain about 39,000 clones, over 85% of them singletons. The sequenced sample was unstimulated CD8+ T cells sorted from spleen or lymph node cells, obtained before transplant. These receptors came from a human donor who was the organ donor for an intestinal transplant.

V and J are TRBV6-5 and TRBJ2-7; the D gene is possibly TRBD2 (5 bases). Germline CDR1 MNHEY, CDR2 SVGAGI. CDR3 length: 12 amino acids. Trimming removed 5 bases from V and 6 bases from J, with 11 bases in between. The CDR3 bases are TGTGCCAGCAGTGAGCGGAGCGGCGAGCAGTACTTC. Its translation: CASSERSGEQYF.

The V gene is TRBV7-7, the J gene TRBJ2-1; D is uncertain. V gave up 5 bases and J gave up 0 bases, with 14 bases separating them. Germline V gene lookup returns CDR1 SSHAT and CDR2 FNYEAQ (reference sequence). The length of the CDR3 is 16 residues. CDR3 sequence: CASSPRWVISYNEQFF. CDR3 DNA: TGTGCCAGCAGCCCCCGGTGGGTTATCTCCTACAATGAGCAGTTCTTC.

In its sample, this clone was seen once. The chain couples TRBV6-4 to TRBJ2-2; 7 bases are a match to TRBD2. After removal of 0 bases from V and 3 bases from J, the junction contained 10 bases not matched to a gene. Germline values: CDR1 MRHNA, CDR2 SNTAGT. This CDR3 is built from 18 residues. CDR3 bases: TGTGCCAGCAGTGACTCGATTGGGGCTAGCGGAGACACCGGGGAGCTGTTTTTT. As protein: CASSDSIGASGDTGELFF.

This clone was seen just once. The CDR3 nucleotides read TGTGCCAGCAGCGTCTCTAGCGGAAGCTCCTACAATGAGCAGTTCTTC. Amino acid sequence: CASSVSSGSSYNEQFF. The chain links TRBV9 to TRBJ2-1; 7 nucleotides align to TRBD2. CDR1 and CDR2 from the germline V gene are SGDLS and YYNGEE. CDR3 length: 16 amino acids. V was clipped by 2 bases and J by 0 bases; unmatched bases: 5.

Only one count was recorded for this clone. The chain recombines TRBV6-5 with TRBJ2-7, with 7 bases matching TRBD1. Germline V CDR1 and CDR2: MNHEY, SVGAGI. After removal of 6 bases from V and 7 bases from J, the junction contained 9 bases not matched to a gene. The CDR3 sequence is 13 residues long. As DNA, the CDR3 is TGTGCCAGCAGCCCCGGGACAGCGAGAGAGCAGTACTTC. It translates to CASSPGTAREQYF.

On this clone itself: This specimen includes other DNA sequences encoding the same CDR3. The rearrangement links TRBV27 to TRBJ2-7; D ambiguous. Trimming pared 0 bases from V and 4 bases from J, leaving 4 bases between. The CDR3 covers 12 residues. CDR1 MNHEY and CDR2 SMNVEV come from the germline V gene (reference sequence). The DNA of the CDR3 is TGTGCCAGCAGTTTATCAGGGTACGAGCAGTACTTC. Amino acids: CASSLSGYEQYF.

J is TRBJ2-1 and V is TRBV28, with D perhaps TRBD2 (7 bases). Germline V lookup: CDR1 MDHEN, CDR2 SYDVKM. The CDR3 extends over 16 amino acids. Deletions cut 6 bases from V and 9 bases from J, with 24 bases between. The CDR3 reads CASSHPPEGGISEQFF. CDR3 in DNA: TGTGCCAGCAGCCATCCGCCAGAGGGGGGGATAAGTGAGCAGTTCTTC.

The chain employs TRBV4-1 and TRBJ1-3; 9 bases match TRBD1. The germline V gene encodes CDR1 MGHRA and CDR2 YSYEKL. J was trimmed by 0 bases and V by 1 base; bases with no gene match: 4. This CDR3 is 17 amino acids long. CDR3 protein: CASSQGGTGISGNTIYF. The CDR3 coding sequence is TGCGCCAGCAGCCAAGGGGGGACAGGGATCTCTGGAAACACCATATATTTT.

V usage is TRBV9 and J usage is TRBJ1-3, with D possibly TRBD1 on 5 matching bases. Germline CDR1 SGDLS, CDR2 YYNGEE. The CDR3 is 15 residues long. The V gene lost 0 bases and the J gene lost 4 bases, with 11 bases spanning the gap. CDR3 residues: CASSVDWQGGNTIYF. DNA of the CDR3: TGTGCCAGCAGCGTAGATTGGCAGGGAGGAAACACCATATATTTT.

This chain joins TRBV5-1 and TRBJ2-5; D is perhaps TRBD1 or TRBD2 (5 bases each). The CDR3 consists of 14 residues. The V and J ends lost 3 bases and 0 bases respectively, with 9 bases between them. The germline V gene encodes CDR1 SGHRS and CDR2 YFSETQ. The DNA for the CDR3 is TGCGCCAGCAGCTCGGGACGGTACCAAGAGACCCAGTACTTC. This codes for CASSSGRYQETQYF.

The chain links TRBV27 to TRBJ2-7; 8 nucleotides match TRBD1. Trimming cost V 2 bases and J 2 bases; bases outside gene matches: 5. This CDR3 comprises 15 residues. Per the germline V gene, CDR1 is MNHEY and CDR2 is SMNVEV (reference sequence). The CDR3 region is CASSLTGTGTYEQYF. The DNA for the CDR3 is TGTGCCAGCAGTTTAACGGGGACAGGTACCTACGAGCAGTACTTC.

The chain employs TRBV9 and TRBJ2-2; weak D call: TRBD1 (5 bases). Germline V CDR1 and CDR2: SGDLS, YYNGEE. The CDR3 has 16 amino acids. The V and J ends lost 4 bases and 1 base respectively, with 14 bases between them. CDR3 amino acids: CASSYRTGRNTGELFF. CDR3 coding DNA: TGTGCCAGCAGCTACCGTACAGGTCGGAACACCGGGGAGCTGTTTTTT.

The CDR3 DNA follows: TGTGCCATCAGGCCCCTAGCGGGAGAAAGTTACGAGCAGTACTTC. It specifies CAIRPLAGESYEQYF. The chain employs TRBV10-3 and TRBJ2-7; 10 bases are shared with TRBD2. The CDR3 contains 15 residues. Germline assignment: CDR1 ENHRY and CDR2 SYGVKD. With V trimmed by 6 bases and J by 4 bases, 9 bases remained unmatched.

This rearrangement joins TRBV5-1 to TRBJ2-7; 13 bases fit TRBD2. The CDR3 length is 19 residues. V shed 0 bases, J shed 2 bases, and the junction held 11 bases outside the gene matches. The germline CDR1 and CDR2 sequences are SGHRS and YFSETQ. For the CDR3, the DNA is TGCGCCAGCAGCTTGGGGACGCCGGGACTAGCGGGAACAGCCTACGAGCAGTACTTC. It yields the protein CASSLGTPGLAGTAYEQYF.

This rearrangement joins TRBV27 to TRBJ2-2; D gene unclear. V lost 3 bases, J lost 7 bases, and 9 bases lay in between. The germline V gene has CDR1 MNHEY and CDR2 SMNVEV (reference sequence). This CDR3 is 13 amino acids long. CDR3 region: CASSLSRSGELFF. The CDR3 bases are TGTGCCAGCAGTTTGAGTAGGAGCGGGGAGCTGTTTTTT.

Here the CDR3 reads CASSLPGTSGSYNEQFF. The CDR3 coding sequence is TGTGCCAGCAGCTTACCCGGGACTAGCGGGAGTTACAATGAGCAGTTCTTC. The chain links TRBV7-9 to TRBJ2-1; 14 nucleotides match TRBD2. Germline CDR1 SEHNR, CDR2 FQNEAQ (reference sequence). CDR3 length: 17 residues. The junction had 4 bases not matched to a gene; V was cut back by 2 bases and J by 4 bases. Filled out from reference TRBV7-9 and TRBJ2-1, the complete variable domain reads DTGVSQNPRHKITKRGQNVTFRCDPISEHNRLYWYRQTLGQGPEFLTYFQNEAQLEKSRLLSDRFSAERPKGSFSTLEIQRTEQGDSAMYLCASSLPGTSGSYNEQFFGPGTRLTVL.

This chain uses TRBV10-2 with TRBJ2-1, with a tentative D call TRBD1 (6 bases). Germline-derived CDR1 and CDR2 are WSHSY and SAAADI. The CDR3 runs to 11 residues. V lost 3 bases to trimming and J lost 9 bases, with 6 bases between them. For the CDR3, the DNA is TGCGCCAGCAGTGAAGGGGGTGAGCAGTTCTTC. This codes for CASSEGGEQFF.

This clone has a single count. The chain combines TRBV2 with TRBJ2-1; TRBD2 matches at 10 bases. The CDR3 is made up of 15 amino acids. Trimming at V came to 5 bases and at J to 0 bases, leaving 1 base not matched to a gene. Germline CDR1 is SNHLY and CDR2 is FYNNEI. The CDR3 spells CASSSSGSSYNEQFF. As DNA, the CDR3 is TGTGCCAGCAGTTCTAGCGGGAGCTCCTACAATGAGCAGTTCTTC. The full variable domain, completed using reference TRBV2 and TRBJ2-1, is EPEVTQTPSHQVTQMGQEVILRCVPISNHLYFYWYRQILGQKVEFLVSFYNNEISEKSEIFDDQFSVERPDGSNFTLKIRSTKLEDSAMYFCASSSSGSSYNEQFFGPGTRLTVL.

V and J are TRBV27 and TRBJ1-5, with a tentative D call TRBD1 (5 bases). Trimming took 3 bases from V and 3 from J, leaving 9 bases between them. CDR3 length equals 14 residues. The germline CDR1 and CDR2 sequences are MNHEY and SMNVEV (reference sequence). The CDR3 loop reads CASSFGADNQPQHF. CDR3 coding DNA: TGTGCCAGCAGTTTTGGGGCGGACAATCAGCCCCAGCATTTT.